The following is a T cell receptor beta chain sequence with its context. These data originate in a study of blood T cell repertoires in COVID-19. Study as a whole: Collection of acute and convalescent COVID-19 samples took place in the United States, Italy and Spain. In each case, the material was cDNA or gDNA derived from T cells, B-cell-depleted T cells, or PBMCs.

The ends lost 4 bases at V and 4 bases at J; junction bases unmatched: 9. This CDR3 region has 15 residues. Germline assignment: CDR1 SGDLS and CDR2 YYNGEE. Clones were read by immunoSEQ multiplex PCR, and TCRdb kept only the in-frame ones, dropping some. The data show 300,000 to 350,000 clones, with roughly 86% seen just once and around 9.9% held by the top ten. Sequenced sample: peripheral blood. The V and J genes are TRBV9 and TRBJ2-7; 9 bases map to TRBD1. This receptor was obtained from a man aged 30 to 39 with COVID-19, enrolled during active disease. The CDR3 DNA reads TGTGCCAGCAGCATTGGGACAGGGAATTCTTACGAGCAGTACTTC. It yields the protein CASSIGTGNSYEQYF.